A selection of T cell receptor beta chains follows, all from one sample in a study of blood T cell repertoires in COVID-19. This table comes from immunoSEQ multiplex PCR, and its TCRdb copy is limited to in-frame clones, with some not included. The table has some 88,000 clones, around 79% seen once. The sequenced material came from peripheral blood. These receptor sequences come from a human donor in a cohort sampled during active COVID-19. Both conserved end residues are part of each CDR3. D genes are given only for firm matches. Some rows mark clone size as missing; the rest say once, few, many or name a class of expanded clone.

.,TRBJ1-1,TRBV7-8,TRBD1,CASRQDRGNTEAFF,TGTGCCAGCAGACAAGACAGGGGGAACACTGAAGCTTTCTTT
.,TRBJ1-2,TRBV12-3/TRBV12-4,.,CASSSYSYGYTF,TGTGCCAGCAGTTCATACAGCTATGGCTACACCTTC
.,TRBJ2-1,TRBV18,.,CASSGRGEQFF,TGTGCCAGCTCAGGACGAGGGGAGCAGTTCTTC
.,TRBJ1-5,TRBV6-5,.,CAIGEGQNQPQHF,TGTGCCATCGGGGAGGGCCAAAATCAGCCCCAGCATTTT
.,TRBJ2-7,TRBV7-9,.,CASSLGGTAYEQYF,TGTGCCAGCAGCTTAGGAGGCACCGCCTACGAGCAGTACTTC
.,TRBJ1-1,TRBV6-6,.,CASIRNAVVMNTEAFF,TGTGCCAGCATTCGAAATGCAGTGGTCATGAACACTGAAGCTTTCTTT
.,TRBJ2-5,TRBV28,TRBD2,CASPTSGSPRETQYF,TGTGCCAGCCCCACGAGCGGGAGTCCTCGAGAGACCCAGTACTTC
.,TRBJ2-1,TRBV3-1/TRBV3-2,.,CASSQAGIDNEQFF,TGTGCCAGCAGCCAAGCGGGAATCGACAATGAGCAGTTCTTC
.,TRBJ2-2,TRBV15,.,CATSRDQYNSGELFF,TGTGCCACCAGCAGAGACCAATATAACAGCGGGGAGCTGTTTTTT
.,TRBJ2-3,TRBV4-3,.,CASSQDPGVTDTQYF,TGCGCCAGCAGCCAAGATCCCGGGGTGACAGATACGCAGTATTTT
.,TRBJ2-1,TRBV10-3,TRBD1,CAISESTGAAGNFEQFF,TGTGCCATCAGTGAGTCGACAGGGGCCGCTGGCAACTTTGAGCAGTTCTTC
.,TRBJ1-2,TRBV6-1,.,CASSEHSYGYTF,TGTGCCAGCAGTGAGCACAGCTATGGCTACACCTTC
.,TRBJ2-7,TRBV3-1/TRBV3-2,TRBD1,CASSQVRTGDSEQYF,TGTGCCAGCAGCCAAGTCCGGACAGGGGATTCCGAGCAGTACTTC
.,TRBJ1-1,TRBV10-3,TRBD1,CAISRQGRTEAFF,TGTGCCATCAGCCGACAGGGCCGAACTGAAGCTTTCTTT
.,TRBJ1-1,TRBV5-1,.,CASSFAGINTEAFF,TGCGCCAGCAGCTTTGCAGGGATAAACACTGAAGCTTTCTTT
.,TRBJ2-3,TRBV7-2,TRBD1,CASSPGTGVTDTQYF,TGTGCCAGCAGCCCGGGGACAGGGGTTACAGATACGCAGTATTTT
.,TRBJ2-1,TRBV25-1,.,CASSDSRETNNEQFF,TGTGCCAGCAGTGACTCCCGGGAGACAAACAATGAGCAGTTCTTC
.,TRBJ1-2,TRBV5-4,.,CASSLWAARNYGYTF,TGTGCCAGCAGCTTGTGGGCAGCACGGAACTATGGCTACACCTTC
.,TRBJ2-3,TRBV6-5,TRBD2,CASSYSRAGTDTQYF,TGTGCCAGCAGTTACTCGAGAGCGGGAACAGATACGCAGTATTTT
.,TRBJ2-1,TRBV30,TRBD2,CAWSGTSGYNEQFF,TGTGCCTGGAGTGGGACTAGCGGTTACAATGAGCAGTTCTTC
.,TRBJ1-1,TRBV2,TRBD1,CASKGQINTEAFF,TGTGCCAGCAAGGGACAGATAAACACTGAAGCTTTCTTT
.,TRBJ2-3,TRBV5-4,TRBD2,CASSPGTTSTDTQYF,TGTGCCAGCAGCCCCGGGACTACCAGCACAGATACGCAGTATTTT
few,TRBJ2-7,TRBV27,TRBD2,CASTFLAGNYEQYF,TGTGCCAGCACCTTCCTAGCGGGGAACTACGAGCAGTACTTC
.,TRBJ2-1,TRBV4-1,TRBD2,CASSLLGEGNEQFF,TGCGCCAGCAGCCTATTAGGGGAGGGCAATGAGCAGTTCTTC
few,TRBJ2-7,TRBV5-1,TRBD1,CASSLTGGLEQYF,TGCGCCAGCAGCTTGACAGGGGGTCTCGAGCAGTACTTC
.,TRBJ1-2,TRBV5-1,.,CASSLDFYGYTF,TGCGCCAGCAGCTTGGACTTCTATGGCTACACCTTC
.,TRBJ2-1,TRBV23-1,.,CASSQFCQTGDNEQFF,TGCGCCAGCAGTCAATTCTGTCAGACGGGGGACAATGAGCAGTTCTTC
.,TRBJ2-7,TRBV6-5,TRBD2,CASSRNAPGGYEQYF,TGTGCCAGCAGTCGAAACGCGCCGGGGGGCTACGAGCAGTACTTC
.,TRBJ1-1,TRBV5-1,.,CASSISYPPGSNTEAFF,TGCGCCAGCAGCATCTCCTATCCCCCAGGGTCGAACACTGAAGCTTTCTTT
.,TRBJ1-1,TRBV13,.,CASSRQRNTEAFF,TGTGCCAGCAGCCGACAGAGGAACACTGAAGCTTTCTTT
.,TRBJ2-2,TRBV5-6,.,CASIGYIGGELFF,TGTGCCAGCATCGGGTACATAGGCGGGGAGCTGTTTTTT
.,TRBJ2-2,TRBV2,.,CASSPDRGSGELFF,TGTGCCAGCAGTCCCGATCGGGGGTCCGGGGAGCTGTTTTTT
.,TRBJ2-1,TRBV5-1,TRBD1,CASSLAEGTGGREQFF,TGCGCCAGCAGCTTGGCCGAGGGGACAGGGGGACGCGAGCAGTTCTTC
.,TRBJ1-2,TRBV30,.,CARSEGGQVGYTF,TGTGCCCGGAGCGAGGGGGGGCAGGTTGGCTACACCTTC
.,TRBJ2-7,TRBV7-8,.,CASSLGTGRSYEQYF,TGTGCCAGCAGCTTAGGTACAGGGAGATCCTACGAGCAGTACTTC
.,TRBJ2-3,TRBV7-9,TRBD2,CASSLSGEGTDTQYF,TGTGCCAGCAGCTTGTCGGGGGAGGGTACAGATACGCAGTATTTT
.,TRBJ2-7,TRBV5-1,TRBD2,CASSLAPSGSVYEQYF,TGCGCCAGCAGCTTGGCCCCTAGCGGGAGCGTTTACGAGCAGTACTTC
once,TRBJ1-2,TRBV2,.,CASSERVSSGYTF,TGTGCCAGCAGTGAACGGGTGTCCTCTGGCTACACCTTC
.,TRBJ2-5,TRBV7-9,TRBD2,CASSPGWAGDGTQYF,TGTGCCAGCAGCCCCGGGTGGGCGGGAGATGGGACCCAGTACTTC
.,TRBJ1-3,TRBV9,.,CASSVSPTGNTIYF,TGTGCCAGCAGCGTATCGCCGACAGGAAACACCATATATTTT
.,TRBJ1-2,TRBV19,.,CASSIWGSQGGGYTF,TGTGCCAGTAGTATTTGGGGCAGTCAGGGAGGCGGCTACACCTTC
.,TRBJ1-2,TRBV5-5,.,CASSIQSVANYGYTF,TGTGCCAGCAGCATACAATCCGTCGCTAACTATGGCTACACCTTC
once,TRBJ2-1,TRBV5-1,TRBD2,CASSPWTSGREQFF,TGCGCCAGCAGCCCGTGGACTAGCGGGAGGGAGCAGTTCTTC
.,TRBJ1-1,TRBV12-3/TRBV12-4,TRBD1,CASSLAVGTGAFF,TGTGCCAGCAGTTTAGCTGTAGGGACAGGGGCTTTCTTT
.,TRBJ1-6,TRBV5-6,.,CASSWGPPGDNSPLHF,TGTGCCAGCAGCTGGGGTCCACCAGGGGACAATTCACCCCTCCACTTT
.,TRBJ1-4,TRBV7-9,.,CASSPPGVSPTNEKLFF,TGTGCCAGCAGCCCCCCCGGGGTTAGTCCAACTAATGAAAAACTGTTTTTT
.,TRBJ2-6,TRBV5-1,TRBD1,CASSSGTGGLQANVLTF,TGCGCCAGCAGCTCCGGGACAGGGGGTTTGCAGGCCAACGTCCTGACTTTC
.,TRBJ2-2,TRBV7-6,TRBD1,CASSTRTGWTGELFF,TGTGCCAGCAGCACCAGGACAGGTTGGACCGGGGAGCTGTTTTTT